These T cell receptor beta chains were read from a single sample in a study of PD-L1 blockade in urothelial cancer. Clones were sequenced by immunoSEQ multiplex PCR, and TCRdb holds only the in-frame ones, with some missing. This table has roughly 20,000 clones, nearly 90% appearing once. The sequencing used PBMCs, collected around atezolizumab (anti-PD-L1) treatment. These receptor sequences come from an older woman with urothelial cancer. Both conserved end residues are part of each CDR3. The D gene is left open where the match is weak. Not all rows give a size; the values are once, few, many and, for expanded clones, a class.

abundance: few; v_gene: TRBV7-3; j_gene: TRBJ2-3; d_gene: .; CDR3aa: CASSRTGSTDTQYF; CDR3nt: TGTGCCAGCAGTCGAACAGGGAGCACAGATACGCAGTATTTT
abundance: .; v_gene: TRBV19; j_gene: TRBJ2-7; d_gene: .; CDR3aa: CASSIGSLSEQYF; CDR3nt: TGTGCCAGTAGTATTGGCAGTTTATCCGAGCAGTACTTC
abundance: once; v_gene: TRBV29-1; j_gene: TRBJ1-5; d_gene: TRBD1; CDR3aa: CSVGGTGSNQPQHF; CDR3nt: TGCAGCGTTGGGGGGACAGGTAGCAATCAGCCCCAGCATTTT
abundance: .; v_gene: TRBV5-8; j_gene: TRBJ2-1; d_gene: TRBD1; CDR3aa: CASSVPGQGGIEQFF; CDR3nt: TGTGCCAGCAGCGTTCCGGGACAGGGTGGAATTGAGCAGTTCTTC
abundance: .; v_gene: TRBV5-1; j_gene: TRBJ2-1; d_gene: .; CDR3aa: CASSLDGGPYNEQFF; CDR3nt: TGCGCCAGCAGCTTGGACGGGGGACCTTACAATGAGCAGTTCTTC
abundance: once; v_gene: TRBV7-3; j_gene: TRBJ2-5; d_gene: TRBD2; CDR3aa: CASSSRTSGGETQYF; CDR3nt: TGTGCCAGCAGCTCTCGGACTAGCGGGGGAGAGACCCAGTACTTC
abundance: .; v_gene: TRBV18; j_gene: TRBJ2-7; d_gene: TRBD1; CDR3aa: CASSPGTVNTYEQYF; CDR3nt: TGTGCCAGCTCACCCGGGACAGTTAATACCTACGAGCAGTACTTC
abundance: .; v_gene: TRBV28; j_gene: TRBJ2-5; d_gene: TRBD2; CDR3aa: CASRRTSQETQYF; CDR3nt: TGTGCCAGCAGGCGGACTAGTCAAGAGACCCAGTACTTC
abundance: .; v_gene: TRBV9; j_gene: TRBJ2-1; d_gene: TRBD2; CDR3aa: CASSVGGLAISYNEQFF; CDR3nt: TGTGCCAGCAGCGTAGGGGGACTAGCGATCTCCTACAATGAGCAGTTCTTC
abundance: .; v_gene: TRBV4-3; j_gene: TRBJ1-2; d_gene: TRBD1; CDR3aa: CASSQAPQGVGYGYTF; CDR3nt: TGCGCCAGCAGCCAAGCGCCACAGGGGGTCGGCTATGGCTACACCTTC
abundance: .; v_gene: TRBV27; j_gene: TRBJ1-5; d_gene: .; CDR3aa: CASSLYRNQPQHF; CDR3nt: TGTGCCAGCAGTTTATACAGAAATCAGCCCCAGCATTTT
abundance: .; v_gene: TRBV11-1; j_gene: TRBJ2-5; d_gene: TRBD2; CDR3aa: CASSPRGPRTSGLQETQYF; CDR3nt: TGTGCCAGCAGCCCCCGAGGTCCCCGGACTAGCGGGCTCCAAGAGACCCAGTACTTC
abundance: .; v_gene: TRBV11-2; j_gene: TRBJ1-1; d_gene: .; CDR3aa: CASSLSRGRNTEAFF; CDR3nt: TGTGCCAGCAGCCTCTCCCGGGGTAGGAACACTGAAGCTTTCTTT
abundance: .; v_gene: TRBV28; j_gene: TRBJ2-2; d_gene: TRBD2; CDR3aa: CASSLWELAGGPGELFF; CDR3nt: TGTGCCAGCAGTTTATGGGAACTAGCGGGAGGGCCTGGGGAGCTGTTTTTT
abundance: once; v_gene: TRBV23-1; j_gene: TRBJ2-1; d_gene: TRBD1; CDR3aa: CASSQAPGRDRGRNNEQFF; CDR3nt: TGCGCCAGCAGTCAAGCTCCGGGTAGGGACAGGGGGCGAAACAATGAGCAGTTCTTC
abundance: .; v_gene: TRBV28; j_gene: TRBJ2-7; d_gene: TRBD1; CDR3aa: CASSPHGTGGNEQYF; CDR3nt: TGTGCCAGCAGTCCCCACGGGACAGGGGGTAACGAGCAGTACTTC
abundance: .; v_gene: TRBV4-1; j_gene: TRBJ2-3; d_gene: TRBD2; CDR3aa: CASSQFSGSTDTQYF; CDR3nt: TGCGCCAGCAGCCAATTTAGCGGGAGCACAGATACGCAGTATTTT
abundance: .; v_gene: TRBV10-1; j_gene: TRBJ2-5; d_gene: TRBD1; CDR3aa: CASSSAGQVFKVQETQYF; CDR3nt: TGCGCCAGCAGTTCCGCAGGACAGGTGTTCAAGGTCCAAGAGACCCAGTACTTC
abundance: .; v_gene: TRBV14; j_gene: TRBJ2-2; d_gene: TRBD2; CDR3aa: CASSQDPRGAGANTGELFF; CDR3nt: TGTGCCAGCAGCCAAGATCCGCGGGGGGCCGGGGCGAACACCGGGGAGCTGTTTTTT
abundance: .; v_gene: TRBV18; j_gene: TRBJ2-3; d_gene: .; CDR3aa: CASSPPRAAGTDTQYF; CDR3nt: TGTGCCAGCTCACCACCGAGGGCAGCTGGCACAGATACGCAGTATTTT
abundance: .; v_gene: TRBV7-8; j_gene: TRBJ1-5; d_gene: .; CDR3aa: CASRLGSSNQPQHF; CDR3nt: TGTGCCAGCAGATTGGGCAGTAGCAATCAGCCCCAGCATTTT
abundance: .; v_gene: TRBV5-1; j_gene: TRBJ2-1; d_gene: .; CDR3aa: CASSFVSSGSYNEQFF; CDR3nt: TGCGCCAGCAGCTTTGTCAGCAGCGGCTCCTACAATGAGCAGTTCTTC
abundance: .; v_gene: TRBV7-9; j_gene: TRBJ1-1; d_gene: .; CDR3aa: CASSYGGVMNTEAFF; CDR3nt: TGTGCCAGCAGCTACGGGGGAGTTATGAACACTGAAGCTTTCTTT
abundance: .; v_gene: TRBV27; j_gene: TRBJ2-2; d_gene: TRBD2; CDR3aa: CASSRLAGNGELFF; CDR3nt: TGTGCCAGCAGTCGACTAGCGGGAAACGGGGAGCTGTTTTTT
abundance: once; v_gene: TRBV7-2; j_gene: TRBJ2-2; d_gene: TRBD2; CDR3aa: CASSLAASGNTGELFF; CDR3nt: TGTGCCAGCAGCTTAGCGGCTAGCGGGAACACCGGGGAGCTGTTTTTT
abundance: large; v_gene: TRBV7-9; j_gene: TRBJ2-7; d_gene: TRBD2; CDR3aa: CASSSTSGVYEQYF; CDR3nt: TGTGCCAGCAGCTCGACTAGCGGGGTATACGAGCAGTACTTC
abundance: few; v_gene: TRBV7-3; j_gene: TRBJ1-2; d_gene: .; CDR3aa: CASSPLGTGHGYTF; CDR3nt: TGTGCCAGCAGCCCACTCGGAACAGGACATGGCTACACCTTC
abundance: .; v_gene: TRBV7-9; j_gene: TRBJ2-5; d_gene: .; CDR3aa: CASSFRGAVETQYF; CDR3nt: TGTGCCAGCAGCTTTCGGGGGGCAGTGGAGACCCAGTACTTC
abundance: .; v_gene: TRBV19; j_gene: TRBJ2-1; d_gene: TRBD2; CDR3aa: CASSRAGTYYNEQFF; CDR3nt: TGTGCCAGTAGTAGAGCGGGAACTTATTACAATGAGCAGTTCTTC
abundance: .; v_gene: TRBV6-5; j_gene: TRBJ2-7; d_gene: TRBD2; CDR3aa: CASSRTSVGLYEQYF; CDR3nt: TGTGCCAGCAGTCGTACTAGCGTGGGACTCTACGAGCAGTACTTC
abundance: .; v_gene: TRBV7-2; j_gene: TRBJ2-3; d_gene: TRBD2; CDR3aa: CASSGAGADTQYF; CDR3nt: TGTGCCAGCAGTGGTGCGGGAGCAGATACGCAGTATTTT
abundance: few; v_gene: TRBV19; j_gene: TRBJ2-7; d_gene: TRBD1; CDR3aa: CASSIDQPGQGEQYF; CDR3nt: TGTGCCAGTAGTATAGATCAGCCGGGACAGGGAGAGCAGTACTTC
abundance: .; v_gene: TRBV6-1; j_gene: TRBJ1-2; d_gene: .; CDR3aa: CASSEPQVFRLYGYTF; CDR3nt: TGTGCCAGCAGTGAGCCCCAGGTTTTTCGGCTTTATGGCTACACCTTC
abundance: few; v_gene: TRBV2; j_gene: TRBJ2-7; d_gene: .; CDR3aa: CASSIEDSFYEQYF; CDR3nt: TGTGCCAGCAGTATAGAGGACAGCTTCTACGAGCAGTACTTC
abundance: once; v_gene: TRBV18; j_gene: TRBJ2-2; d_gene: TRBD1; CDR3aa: CASSFDRAYTGELFF; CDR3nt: TGTGCCAGCTCGTTCGACAGGGCGTACACCGGGGAGCTGTTTTTT
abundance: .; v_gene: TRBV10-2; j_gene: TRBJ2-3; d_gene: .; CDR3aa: CAAADFWVGSTDTQYF; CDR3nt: TGCGCCGCGGCGGACTTCTGGGTCGGGAGCACAGATACGCAGTATTTT
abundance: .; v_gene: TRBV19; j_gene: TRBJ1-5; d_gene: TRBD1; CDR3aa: CASSTPGQGRYSNQPQHF; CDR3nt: TGTGCCAGTAGTACGCCGGGACAGGGTAGGTATAGCAATCAGCCCCAGCATTTT
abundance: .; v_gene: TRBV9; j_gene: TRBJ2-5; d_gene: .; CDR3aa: CASSVGRGEETQYF; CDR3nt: TGTGCCAGCAGCGTGGGCAGGGGGGAAGAGACCCAGTACTTC
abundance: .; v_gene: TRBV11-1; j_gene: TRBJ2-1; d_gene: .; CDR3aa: CASSPRGAGSSYNEQFF; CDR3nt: TGTGCCAGCAGCCCCAGAGGGGCGGGAAGCTCCTACAATGAGCAGTTCTTC
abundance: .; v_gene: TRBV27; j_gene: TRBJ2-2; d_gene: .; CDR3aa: CASSLILGTGELFF; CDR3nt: TGTGCCAGCAGTTTAATACTAGGCACAGGGGAGCTGTTTTTT
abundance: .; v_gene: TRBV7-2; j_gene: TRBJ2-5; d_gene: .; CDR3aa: CASSLGGRGETQYF; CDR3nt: TGTGCCAGCAGCTTAGGGGGCAGGGGAGAGACCCAGTACTTC
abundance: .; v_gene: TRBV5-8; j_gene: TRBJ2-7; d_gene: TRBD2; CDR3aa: CASNRGRITEQYF; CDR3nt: TGTGCCAGCAATCGCGGGAGAATCACCGAGCAGTACTTC
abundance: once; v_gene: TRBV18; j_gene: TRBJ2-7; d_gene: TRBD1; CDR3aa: CASSPGKGASGEQYF; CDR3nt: TGTGCCAGCTCACCCGGGAAGGGGGCCTCGGGAGAGCAGTACTTC
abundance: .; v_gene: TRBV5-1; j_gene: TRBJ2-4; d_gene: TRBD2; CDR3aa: CASRSAGGPENIQYF; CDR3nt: TGCGCCAGCAGGTCGGCGGGAGGGCCGGAAAACATTCAGTACTTC
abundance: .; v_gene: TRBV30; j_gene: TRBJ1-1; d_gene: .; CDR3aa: CAWVRRGTGLSPRLNTEAFF; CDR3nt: TGTGCCTGGGTACGTAGGGGAACAGGGCTTTCTCCCCGATTGAACACTGAAGCTTTCTTT
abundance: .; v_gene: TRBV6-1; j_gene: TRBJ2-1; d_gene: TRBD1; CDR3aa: CASSEAGDRRGSTDEQFF; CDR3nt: TGTGCCAGCAGTGAAGCCGGGGACAGGCGGGGTAGTACGGATGAGCAGTTCTTC
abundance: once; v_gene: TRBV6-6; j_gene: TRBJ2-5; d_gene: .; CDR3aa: CASSKPLGGAQETQYF; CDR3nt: TGTGCCAGCAGCAAACCCCTAGGGGGAGCCCAAGAGACCCAGTACTTC
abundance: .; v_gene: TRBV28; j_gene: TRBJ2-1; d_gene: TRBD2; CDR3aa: CASSLALAGWEQFF; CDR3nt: TGTGCCAGCAGTCTTGCACTAGCGGGGTGGGAGCAGTTCTTC